This TCR beta chain was documented in a study of T cell responses to AZD1222 COVID-19 vaccine. Study-wide results and caveats: Nearly half of the spike-specific TCRs reportedly recognize variant regions that carry no mutations. The donors showed a predominance of white British ancestry and of females, with possible underestimation of clonal diversity. Only after the peak T cell response were repertoires sampled. Dominant CD4 TCR responses targeted spike regions 160-218 and 743-854.

Sequencing was performed with immunoSEQ multiplex PCR; in TCRdb, only in-frame clones are kept and a portion is missing. The sample has 200,000 or so clones, almost 95% seen once. V was pared by 4 bases and J by 1 base, with 12 bases between. Germline V gene lookup returns CDR1 SGHRS and CDR2 YFSETQ. This CDR3 has 14 residues. Note on this clone: The antigen is undetermined.

Sequenced here: peripheral blood, sampled on day 0 of AZD1222 vaccination. The rearrangement links TRBV5-1 to TRBJ2-7, with TRBD2 as a possible D gene (5 bases). The clonotype originates from an adult in good health. The CDR3 loop is CASSPQSGSYEQYF. The CDR3 bases are TGCGCCAGCAGCCCCCAATCGGGGTCCTACGAGCAGTACTTC. The full variable domain, its missing parts supplied by reference TRBV5-1 and TRBJ2-7, is KAGVTQTPRYLIKTRGQQVTLSCSPISGHRSVSWYQQTPGQGLQFLFEYFSETQRNKGNFPGRFSGRQFSNSRSEMNVSTLELGDSALYLCASSPQSGSYEQYFGPGTRLTVT.